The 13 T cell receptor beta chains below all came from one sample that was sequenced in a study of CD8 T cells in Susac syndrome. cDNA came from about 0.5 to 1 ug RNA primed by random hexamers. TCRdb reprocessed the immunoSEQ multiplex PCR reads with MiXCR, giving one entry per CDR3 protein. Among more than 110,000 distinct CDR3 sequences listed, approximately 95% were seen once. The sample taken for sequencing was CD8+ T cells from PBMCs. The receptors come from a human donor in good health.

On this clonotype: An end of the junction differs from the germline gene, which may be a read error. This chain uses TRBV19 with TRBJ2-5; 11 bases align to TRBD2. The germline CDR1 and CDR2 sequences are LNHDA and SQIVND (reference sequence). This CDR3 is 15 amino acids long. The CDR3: CASRIAGGPLETQYF. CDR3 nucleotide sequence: TGTGCCAGTAGGATAGCGGGAGGGCCCTTGGAGACCCAGTACTTC.

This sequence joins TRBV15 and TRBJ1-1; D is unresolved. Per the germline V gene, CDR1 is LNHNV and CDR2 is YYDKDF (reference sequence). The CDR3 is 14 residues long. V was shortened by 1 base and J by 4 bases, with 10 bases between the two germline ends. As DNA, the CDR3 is TGTGCCACCAGCAGAGCGCGTCGGATCACTGAAGCTTTCTTT. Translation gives CATSRARRITEAFF.

CDR3 in amino acids: CASSFLSDTQYF. The CDR3 DNA sequence: TGTGCCAGCAGTTTTCTCTCAGATACGCAGTATTTT. The chain couples TRBV27 to TRBJ2-3; no definite D call. V was shortened by 3 bases and J by 4 bases, with 5 bases between the two germline ends. The CDR3 length is 12 residues. Per germline, CDR1 MNHEY and CDR2 SMNVEV (reference sequence).

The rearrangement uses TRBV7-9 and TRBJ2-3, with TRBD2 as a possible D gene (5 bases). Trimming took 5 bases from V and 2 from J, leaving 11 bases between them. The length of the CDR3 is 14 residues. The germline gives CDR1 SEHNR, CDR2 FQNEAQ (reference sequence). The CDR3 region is CASSAGQDTDTQYF. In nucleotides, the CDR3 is TGTGCCAGCAGCGCGGGCCAAGACACAGATACGCAGTATTTT.

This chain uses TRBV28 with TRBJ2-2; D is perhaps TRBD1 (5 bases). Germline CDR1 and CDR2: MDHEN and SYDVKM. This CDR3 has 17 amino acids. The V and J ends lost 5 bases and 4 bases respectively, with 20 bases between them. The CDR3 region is CASSPNPAPQGTGELFF. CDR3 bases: TGTGCCAGCAGTCCTAACCCGGCACCGCAGGGCACCGGGGAGCTGTTTTTT.

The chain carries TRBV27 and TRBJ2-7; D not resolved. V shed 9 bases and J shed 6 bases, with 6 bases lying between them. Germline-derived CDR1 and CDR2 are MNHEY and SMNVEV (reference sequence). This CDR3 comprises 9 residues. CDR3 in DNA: TGTGCCAGTGGCCTCGAGCAGTACTTC. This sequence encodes CASGLEQYF.

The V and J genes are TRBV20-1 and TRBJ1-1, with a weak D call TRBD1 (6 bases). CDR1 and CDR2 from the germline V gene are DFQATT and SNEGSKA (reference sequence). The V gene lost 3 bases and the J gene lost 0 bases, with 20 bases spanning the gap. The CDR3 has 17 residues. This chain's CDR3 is CSARPYRVGDMNTEAFF. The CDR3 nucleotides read TGCAGTGCTAGGCCCTACAGGGTTGGGGATATGAACACTGAAGCTTTCTTT.

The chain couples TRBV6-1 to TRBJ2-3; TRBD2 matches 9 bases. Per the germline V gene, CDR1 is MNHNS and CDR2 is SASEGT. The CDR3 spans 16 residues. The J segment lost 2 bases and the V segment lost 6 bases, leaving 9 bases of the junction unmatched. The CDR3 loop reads CASRPFSGRSTDTQYF. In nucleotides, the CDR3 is TGTGCCAGCAGGCCTTTCAGCGGGAGGTCCACAGATACGCAGTATTTT.

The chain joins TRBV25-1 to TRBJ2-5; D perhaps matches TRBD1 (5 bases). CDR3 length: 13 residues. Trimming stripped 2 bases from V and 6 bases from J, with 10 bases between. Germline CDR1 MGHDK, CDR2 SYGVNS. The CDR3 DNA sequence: TGTGCCAGCAGTGAAGGGCAGGGCAAGACCCAGTACTTC. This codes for CASSEGQGKTQYF.

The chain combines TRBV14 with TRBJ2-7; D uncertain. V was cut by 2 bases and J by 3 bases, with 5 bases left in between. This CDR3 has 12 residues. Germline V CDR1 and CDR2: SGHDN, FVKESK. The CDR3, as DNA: TGTGCCAGCAGCCAAAAATTCTACGAGCAGTACTTC. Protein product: CASSQKFYEQYF.

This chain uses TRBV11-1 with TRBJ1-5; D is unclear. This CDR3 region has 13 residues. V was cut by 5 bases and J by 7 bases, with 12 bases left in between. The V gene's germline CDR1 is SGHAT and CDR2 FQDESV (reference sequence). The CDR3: CASSTNGEQPQHF. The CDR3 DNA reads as TGTGCCAGCAGCACTAACGGGGAACAGCCCCAGCATTTT.

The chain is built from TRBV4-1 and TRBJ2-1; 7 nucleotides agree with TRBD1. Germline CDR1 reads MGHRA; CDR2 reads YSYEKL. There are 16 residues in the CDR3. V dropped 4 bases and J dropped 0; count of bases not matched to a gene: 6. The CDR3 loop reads CASSPGQRSSYNEQFF. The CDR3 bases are TGCGCCAGCAGCCCGGGACAGAGGAGCTCCTACAATGAGCAGTTCTTC.

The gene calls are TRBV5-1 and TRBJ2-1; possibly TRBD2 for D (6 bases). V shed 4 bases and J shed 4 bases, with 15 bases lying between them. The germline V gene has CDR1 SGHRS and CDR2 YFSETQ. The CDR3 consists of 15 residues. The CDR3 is CASSPDPGVYNEQFF. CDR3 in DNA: TGCGCCAGCAGCCCTGATCCGGGAGTTTACAATGAGCAGTTCTTC. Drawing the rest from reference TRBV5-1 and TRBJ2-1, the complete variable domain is KAGVTQTPRYLIKTRGQQVTLSCSPISGHRSVSWYQQTPGQGLQFLFEYFSETQRNKGNFPGRFSGRQFSNSRSEMNVSTLELGDSALYLCASSPDPGVYNEQFFGPGTRLTVL.